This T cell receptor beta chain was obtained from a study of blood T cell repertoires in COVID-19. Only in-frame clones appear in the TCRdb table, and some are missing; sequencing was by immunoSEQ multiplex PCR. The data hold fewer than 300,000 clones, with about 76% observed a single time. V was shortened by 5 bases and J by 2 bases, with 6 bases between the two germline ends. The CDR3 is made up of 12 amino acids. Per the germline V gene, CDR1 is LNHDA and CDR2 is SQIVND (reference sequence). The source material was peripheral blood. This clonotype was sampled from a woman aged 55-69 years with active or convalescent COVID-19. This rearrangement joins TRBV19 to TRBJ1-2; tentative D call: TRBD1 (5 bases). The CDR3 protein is CASSGQNYGYTF. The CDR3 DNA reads TGTGCCAGTAGTGGACAAAACTATGGCTACACCTTC. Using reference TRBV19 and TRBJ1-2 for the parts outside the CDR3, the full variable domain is DGGITQSPKYLFRKEGQNVTLSCEQNLNHDAMYWYRQDPGQGLRLIYYSQIVNDFQKGDIAEGYSVSREKKESFPLTVTSAQKNPTAFYLCASSGQNYGYTFGSGTRLTVV.